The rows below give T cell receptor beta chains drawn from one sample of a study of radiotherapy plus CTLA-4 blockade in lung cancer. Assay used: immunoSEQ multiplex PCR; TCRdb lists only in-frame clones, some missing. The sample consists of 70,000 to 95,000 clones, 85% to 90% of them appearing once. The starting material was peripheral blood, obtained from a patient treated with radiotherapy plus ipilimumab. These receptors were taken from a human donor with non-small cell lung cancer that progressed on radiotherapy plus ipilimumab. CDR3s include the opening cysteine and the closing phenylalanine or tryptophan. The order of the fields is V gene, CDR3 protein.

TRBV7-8 CATRKLMNTEAFF
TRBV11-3 CASSFSGQETQYF
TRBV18 CASSPRGGASYEQYF
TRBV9 CASSVGRGGTDTQYF
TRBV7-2 CASSLGGGAGNTIYF
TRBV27 CASSLSYGVTPGTQYF
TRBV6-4 CANPKTPRGGDSPLHF
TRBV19 CASSRDRGQGNQPQHF
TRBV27 CASSLSPAGGLQETQYF
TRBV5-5 CASSLFWDSGANVLTF
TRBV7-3 CASSLDNTDTQYF
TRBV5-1 CASSFMGTDTEAFF
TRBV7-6 CASSPKTRGPYEQYF
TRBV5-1 CASSYGQGAIYEQYF
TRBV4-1 CASSQAGASSWGKLFF
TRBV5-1 CASSQQGGSYEQYF
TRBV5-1 CASSSQGLAGVTDTQYF
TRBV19 CASTRGGYQPQHF
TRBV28 CASTRDITYEQYF
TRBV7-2 CASSLGGGYGYTF
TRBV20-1 CSARDDSEAFF
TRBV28 CASSSGTGAIAQHF
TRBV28 CASSLKRLYGYTF
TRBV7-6 CASSLVGGTDYGYTF
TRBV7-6 CASSRPSGSTDTQYF
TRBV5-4 CATQEGQGAYNEQFF
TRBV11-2 CASSLAGSPYEQYF
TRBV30 CAWSGVGYNQPQHF
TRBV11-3 CASSLTPPGLAPTGELFF
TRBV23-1 CASSRPSGNTIYF
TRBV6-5 CASRGTGGSGELFF
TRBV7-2 CASSSDFPDTQYF
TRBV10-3 CASTDSMNTEAFF
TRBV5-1 CASSPGTLQNEKLFF
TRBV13 CASSLKSSGRLYTQYF
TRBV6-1 CASIPVLWGNQPQHF
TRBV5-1 CASSWGTAWNYGYTF
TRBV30 CAWSLAGTINYGYTF
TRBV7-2 CASSLGPFGGGEKLFF
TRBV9 CASSANIGGDSPYEQYF
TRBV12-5 CASGLGDSYGYTF
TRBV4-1 CASSHLGTIAKNIQYF
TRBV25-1 CASRQGARYEQYF
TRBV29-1 CSVEDRTSYEQYF
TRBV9 CASSVGQGDNQPQHF
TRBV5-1 CASSSGTGSTGELFF
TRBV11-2 CASSLAGGEGYEQYF
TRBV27 CASSLYPRGELFF
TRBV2 CASSQTDAYVQPQHF
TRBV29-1 CSVSDTGNTIYF
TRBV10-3 CAIRGTGQLSYNEQFF
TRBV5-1 CASSLFGTNQYF